Sequencing of this T cell receptor (beta chain) was carried out in a study of blood T cell repertoires in COVID-19. CDR1 and CDR2 from the germline V gene are SGHDT and YYEEEE. The CDR3 length is 14 residues. Trimming took 6 bases from V and 4 from J; bases not matched to a gene: 6. In the authors' methods: Amplifying reference gene primers gave estimates of nucleated cell counts. Using immunoSEQ multiplex PCR, the repertoire was profiled, and TCRdb retains in-frame clones only, with some absent. V, J and clone size reflect that table, while D and trimming were determined from the DNA. The data hold about 150,000 clones, with roughly 88% observed a single time.

Sequencing was performed on PBMCs or T cells enriched from blood (not recorded which). The chain has TRBV5-6 and TRBJ2-3, with 9 nucleotides matching TRBD1. The source of this sequence is a woman under 40 with acute COVID-19. The CDR3: CASTLGTGPDTQYF. The CDR3 DNA sequence: TGTGCCAGCACCCTCGGGACAGGGCCAGATACGCAGTATTTT.